These T cell receptor beta chains were read from a single sample in a study of molecular identifiers for immune sequencing clone quantification. TCRdb independently ran MiXCR on the PCR reads; one entry per CDR3 protein. This sample has roughly 97,000 distinct CDR3 sequences, with roughly 26% found just once. The material sequenced was naive CD8+ T cells from blood, with Jurkat cell RNA spiked in. These receptors were taken from a human donor in good health. Some libraries in this study had Jurkat cell RNA spiked in. The conserved cysteine and the conserved F or W are not part of the CDR3 here.

j_call v_call cdr3_aa
TRBJ1-1 TRBV11-2 ASSLDTRVDTEAF
TRBJ1-1 TRBV29-1 SVPVYTEAF
TRBJ2-1 TRBV7-8 ASSFLLAGVPMGQF
TRBJ1-1 TRBV7-2 ASSLAPGQEAF
TRBJ2-6 TRBV20-1 SARMDRSGANVLT
TRBJ2-3 TRBV27 ASSSQGSTDTQY
TRBJ2-3 TRBV7-9 ASSLPTGVDSNTQY
TRBJ2-1 TRBV7-8 ASSPLAGLAYNEQF
TRBJ2-7 TRBV6-2/TRBV6-3 ASSYVGPPGEQY
TRBJ2-7 TRBV7-9 ASSPRAGCLYEQS
TRBJ1-2 TRBV19 ASSPGAGYGYT
TRBJ2-7 TRBV30 AWSGHWTDNYEQY
TRBJ1-1 TRBV6-2/TRBV6-3 ASSFTGNTEAF
TRBJ2-1 TRBV27 ANSRLRSSSYNEQF
TRBJ2-1 TRBV5-1 ASSFYYNEQF
TRBJ1-5 TRBV4-1 ASSQDGEGMSNQPQH
TRBJ1-3 TRBV9 ASSVEGTGIGNTIY
TRBJ2-7 TRBV29-1 SVGLAEYEQY
TRBJ2-3 TRBV28 ASGVPLEREGTDTQY
TRBJ1-4 TRBV7-6 ASSQKAQDNEKLF
TRBJ2-5 TRBV7-8 ASSPTGNQDTQY
TRBJ2-7 TRBV6-2/TRBV6-3 ASSWDPYEQY
TRBJ2-7 TRBV27 ASKYLAGEVYEQY
TRBJ2-3 TRBV29-1 SVEFGTGSVSTDTQY
TRBJ2-1 TRBV5-3 ASFVGTGYNEQF
TRBJ1-2 TRBV7-2 ASSFGGGTYGYT
TRBJ2-1 TRBV7-2 ASIVGTRDNEQL
TRBJ2-7 TRBV4-3 ASSQGAAFEQY
TRBJ2-3 TRBV4-1 ASSHTSGITDTQY
TRBJ2-1 TRBV6-2/TRBV6-3 ASSTGIYNEQS
TRBJ2-1 TRBV30 AWSLESGMDEQF
TRBJ2-1 TRBV12-3/TRBV12-4 ASSLAGTSHPRTEQF
TRBJ2-1 TRBV7-9 ASSLAPNNEQF
TRBJ2-7 TRBV6-2/TRBV6-3 ARSYPVGQGAKPYEQY
TRBJ1-5 TRBV7-9 ASSPDISNQPQH
TRBJ1-2 TRBV6-2/TRBV6-3 ASSFPDGYT
TRBJ2-3 TRBV9 ASSVAGTSTDTQY
TRBJ1-6 TRBV12-3/TRBV12-4 ASSVTGALNSPLH
TRBJ2-2 TRBV4-1 ASSQGTSGGIGELF
TRBJ2-7 TRBV7-2 ASSFDRAPGNYEQY
TRBJ2-7 TRBV20-1 SARHGLAGRLQY
TRBJ2-1 TRBV5-1 ASRLAGGAVNEQF
TRBJ2-1 TRBV2 ASSEASLGVSYNEQF
TRBJ2-7 TRBV6-5 ASSEGPDVGQY
TRBJ2-7 TRBV7-2 ASSLGGEYEQY
TRBJ2-2 TRBV19 ASSIEGRQGSYSAGELF
TRBJ2-3 TRBV4-3 ASSQGDTWGTDTQY
TRBJ2-4 TRBV4-2 ASSQVQGLVDIQY
TRBJ2-2 TRBV28 ASSPFGQGAVELL